Listed below are T cell receptor beta chains from one sample, sequenced in a study of blood T cell repertoires in COVID-19. The assay was immunoSEQ multiplex PCR, and TCRdb's table has in-frame clones only and misses some. The sample yields about 57,000 clones, approximately 90% seen once. Sequenced material: peripheral blood. These TCRs come from a woman of 80 years or more with COVID-19, enrolled during active disease. Each CDR3 is given with its conserved first and last residue.

J,V,CDR3
TRBJ2-1,TRBV29-1,CSVAGTNSYNEQFF
TRBJ2-5,TRBV30,CAWSVLLGTQYF
TRBJ1-6,TRBV11-2,CASSLRQGVGNSPLHF
TRBJ2-4,TRBV28,CASSPGEIAKNIQYF
TRBJ1-3,TRBV6-1,CASSESGRGNTIYF
TRBJ1-4,TRBV30,CAWEGVGPHEKLFF
TRBJ1-5,TRBV18,CASSFSPGTGMNGHQPQHF
TRBJ2-1,TRBV2,CASSEARGNYNEQFF
TRBJ2-7,TRBV7-2,CASSLDSGGNYEQYF
TRBJ1-5,TRBV5-6,CASSLGHLNQPQHF
TRBJ1-4,TRBV20-1,CSAWDRGKLFF
TRBJ2-3,TRBV18,CASSPVVIAGSSTSTDTQYF
TRBJ2-7,TRBV7-9,CASSLGGPYEQYF
TRBJ1-1,TRBV7-8,CASSLATGTEAFF
TRBJ2-7,TRBV19,CASTRTGENIGPFEQYF
TRBJ2-2,TRBV12-3/TRBV12-4,CASSPQEGGELFF
TRBJ1-1,TRBV5-1,CASSGNPGHLNTEAFF
TRBJ2-1,TRBV6-5,CASSRDYYNEQFF
TRBJ2-4,TRBV19,CASSSSSTGGLAKNIQYF
TRBJ2-6,TRBV6-5,CASSAQTGANVLTF
TRBJ2-7,TRBV7-2,CASSRRQGTYEQYF
TRBJ1-2,TRBV5-1,CASSLSQNNYGYTF
TRBJ1-4,TRBV6-2/TRBV6-3,CASSYSGQGISNEKLFF
TRBJ1-4,TRBV29-1,CSVYTQGANEKLFF
TRBJ2-5,TRBV7-9,CASSLEIAIETQYF
TRBJ1-2,TRBV10-1,CASSDFPNYGYTF
TRBJ2-7,TRBV4-1,CASSQRLTSADSEQYF
TRBJ1-3,TRBV29-1,CSVERQGAGNTIYF
TRBJ1-1,TRBV2,CASSVAGGTEAFF
TRBJ2-2,TRBV11-2,CASSLGTTTHTGELFF
TRBJ2-2,TRBV27,CASSYYGTGNTGELFF
TRBJ2-7,TRBV5-4,CASSRTTPPYEQYF
TRBJ1-2,TRBV7-9,CASSPPGRTNYGYTF
TRBJ1-1,TRBV19,CASRQGSTEAFF
TRBJ1-5,TRBV7-9,CASSIRGQPQHF
TRBJ2-3,TRBV5-1,CASSFLGETDTQYF